A selection of T cell receptor beta chains follows, all from one sample in a study of cytomegalovirus exposure and HLA in healthy donors. Sequencing was performed with immunoSEQ multiplex PCR; in TCRdb, only in-frame clones are kept and a portion is missing. This sample has 100,000 to 150,000 clones; around 74% occur once, and the top ten carry 5.8%. Sample: PBMCs. Receptor source: a woman aged 50 to 60 in good health and CMV-seropositive. Each CDR3 is given with its conserved first and last residue. The D gene is left open where the match is weak. The size field is filled for only some rows; it gives once, few, many or a size class.

size	length	V	D	J	DNA	CDR3
-	17	TRBV29-1	TRBD1	TRBJ1-2	TGCAGCGTTGAAGCTTTCCCCGGGACAGTTTCAGGCTATGGCTACACCTTC	CSVEAFPGTVSGYGYTF
once	15	TRBV30	-	TRBJ1-5	TGTGCCTGGAGTGCATCCCGACGACGGGAGCAGCCCCAGCATTTT	CAWSASRRREQPQHF
-	15	TRBV15	-	TRBJ2-5	TGTGCCACCAGCAGTCGGCCCGGCGGCGGAGAGACCCAGTACTTC	CATSSRPGGGETQYF
-	16	TRBV4-3	TRBD1	TRBJ1-2	TGCGCCAGCAGCCAGGGGGTGACAGGGAGTAACTATGGCTACACCTTC	CASSQGVTGSNYGYTF
-	14	TRBV5-1	TRBD1	TRBJ2-1	TGCGCCAGTCGGTTCGTGGACAGGGACAATGAGCAGTTCTTC	CASRFVDRDNEQFF
-	15	TRBV7-2	-	TRBJ2-4	TGTACCAGCAGACCGACGGGGGGCAGGGGCGGCATTCAGTACTTC	CTSRPTGGRGGIQYF
-	15	TRBV4-3	-	TRBJ1-5	TGCGCCAGCAGCCCAGCCCCGGGGGGGGCTCAGCCCCAGCATTTT	CASSPAPGGAQPQHF
-	14	TRBV7-6	TRBD2	TRBJ2-7	TGTGCCAGCAGCTTTAGCGGGGGCGACTGGGAGCAGTACTTC	CASSFSGGDWEQYF
-	13	TRBV2	-	TRBJ1-6	TGTGCCAGCAGTGAGGAAGGAGGTTCACCCCTCCACTTT	CASSEEGGSPLHF
few	12	TRBV10-3	TRBD1	TRBJ1-1	TGTGCCACGGGACAGGGGAGCACTGAAGCTTTCTTT	CATGQGSTEAFF
few	20	TRBV12-5	-	TRBJ2-7	TGTGCTAGTGGTTCCCGCCCGACCCGAATCCACGCTCGAATGAGGTACGAGCAGTACTTC	CASGSRPTRIHARMRYEQYF
-	15	TRBV5-6	TRBD2	TRBJ2-7	TGTGCCAGCAGCTTGTGGGTGGCCCGGGGGGACGAGCAGTACTTC	CASSLWVARGDEQYF
-	13	TRBV2	TRBD2	TRBJ2-5	TGTGCCAGCAGTTTGGGACTAGGGGAGACCCAGTACTTC	CASSLGLGETQYF
few	13	TRBV5-5	-	TRBJ2-5	TGTGCCAGCAGCTTTACCAGTCAAGAGACCCAGTACTTC	CASSFTSQETQYF
few	16	TRBV12-5	-	TRBJ2-3	TGTGCTAGTGGTTTGATACCTTTTGAGGGCCCAGATACGCAGTATTTT	CASGLIPFEGPDTQYF
-	19	TRBV11-3	-	TRBJ1-5	TGTGCCAGGCCTGAGTCGTTACAGGGCCCCCCTTATAGCAATCAGCCCCAGCATTTT	CARPESLQGPPYSNQPQHF
-	16	TRBV7-2	TRBD1	TRBJ1-6	TGTGCCAGCAGCTTAGTCGAGACAGGGGGCTTTTCACCCCTCCACTTT	CASSLVETGGFSPLHF
few	13	TRBV7-6	TRBD1	TRBJ2-7	TGTGCCAGCAGCCCAGGGGGCTCCTACGAGCAGTACTTC	CASSPGGSYEQYF
-	18	TRBV15	-	TRBJ2-7	TGTGCCACCAGCAGAGTATCACCAAAGACGGCACGGGGCTACGAGCAGTACTTC	CATSRVSPKTARGYEQYF
once	16	TRBV19	TRBD1	TRBJ1-4	TGTGCCAGTAGTATCCTTGGACAGGCCGCGAATGAAAAACTGTTTTTT	CASSILGQAANEKLFF